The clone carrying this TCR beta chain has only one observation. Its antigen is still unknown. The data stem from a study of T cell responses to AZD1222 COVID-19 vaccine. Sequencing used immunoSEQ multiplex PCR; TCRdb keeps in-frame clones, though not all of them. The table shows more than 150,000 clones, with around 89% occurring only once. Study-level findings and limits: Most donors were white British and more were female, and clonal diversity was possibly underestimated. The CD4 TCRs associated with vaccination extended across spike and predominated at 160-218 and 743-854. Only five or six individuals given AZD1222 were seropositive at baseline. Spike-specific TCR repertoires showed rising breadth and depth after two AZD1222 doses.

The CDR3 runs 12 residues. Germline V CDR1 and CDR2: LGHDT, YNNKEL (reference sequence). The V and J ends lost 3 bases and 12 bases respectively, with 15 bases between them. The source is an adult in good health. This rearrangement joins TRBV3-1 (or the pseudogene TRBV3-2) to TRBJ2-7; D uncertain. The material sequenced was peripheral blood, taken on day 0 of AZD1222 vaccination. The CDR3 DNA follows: TGTGCCAGCAGCCAGGCTGGTTCTAGGGCGTACTTC. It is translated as CASSQAGSRAYF.